The sequence of this T cell receptor (beta chain) was determined in a study of cytomegalovirus exposure and HLA in healthy donors. It was with 60 Vbeta and 13 Jbeta primers that the PCR ran. Some clones are missing from TCRdb's copy, which holds only in-frame ones; the method was immunoSEQ multiplex PCR. Among around 140,000 clones listed, approximately 80% were seen once. There are 15 residues in the CDR3. CDR1 MGHDK and CDR2 SYGVNS come from the germline V gene. Trimming shortened V by 8 bases and J by 0 bases, and 11 bases separated the two germline ends. This clone was counted only a few times. The sequence was collected from a middle-aged woman in good health and CMV-seronegative. V usage is TRBV25-1 and J usage is TRBJ1-6, with D possibly TRBD1 on 6 matching bases. What was sequenced was PBMCs. CDR3: CASCADSSYNSPLHF. The CDR3 DNA sequence: TGTGCCAGCTGCGCGGACAGCTCCTATAATTCACCCCTCCACTTT. Full variable domain (rest looked up from reference TRBV25-1 and TRBJ1-6): EADIYQTPRYLVIGTGKKITLECSQTMGHDKMYWYQQDPGMELHLIHYSYGVNSTEKGDLSSESTVSRIRTEHFPLTLESARPSHTSQYLCASCADSSYNSPLHFGNGTRLTVT.